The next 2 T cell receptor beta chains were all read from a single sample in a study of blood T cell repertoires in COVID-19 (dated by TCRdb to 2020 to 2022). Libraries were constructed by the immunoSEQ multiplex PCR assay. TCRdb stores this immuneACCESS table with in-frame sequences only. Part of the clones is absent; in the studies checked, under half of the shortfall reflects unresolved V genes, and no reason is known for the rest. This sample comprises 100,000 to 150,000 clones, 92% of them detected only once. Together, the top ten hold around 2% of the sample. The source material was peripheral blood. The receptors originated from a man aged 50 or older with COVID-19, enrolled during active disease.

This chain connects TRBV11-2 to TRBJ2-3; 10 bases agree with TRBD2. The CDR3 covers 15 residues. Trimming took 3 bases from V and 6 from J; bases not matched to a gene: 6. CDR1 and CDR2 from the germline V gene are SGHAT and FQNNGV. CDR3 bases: TGTGCCAGCAGCTTGTCTAGCGGGGGAGGGGATACGCAGTATTTT. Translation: CASSLSSGGGDTQYF.

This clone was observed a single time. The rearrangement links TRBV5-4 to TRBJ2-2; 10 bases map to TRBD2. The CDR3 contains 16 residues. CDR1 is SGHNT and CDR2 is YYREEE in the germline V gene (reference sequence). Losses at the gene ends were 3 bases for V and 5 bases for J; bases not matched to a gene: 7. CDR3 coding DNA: TGTGCCAGCAGCTCCTTAGCGGGAGGTGGGACCGGGGAGCTGTTTTTT. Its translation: CASSSLAGGGTGELFF.